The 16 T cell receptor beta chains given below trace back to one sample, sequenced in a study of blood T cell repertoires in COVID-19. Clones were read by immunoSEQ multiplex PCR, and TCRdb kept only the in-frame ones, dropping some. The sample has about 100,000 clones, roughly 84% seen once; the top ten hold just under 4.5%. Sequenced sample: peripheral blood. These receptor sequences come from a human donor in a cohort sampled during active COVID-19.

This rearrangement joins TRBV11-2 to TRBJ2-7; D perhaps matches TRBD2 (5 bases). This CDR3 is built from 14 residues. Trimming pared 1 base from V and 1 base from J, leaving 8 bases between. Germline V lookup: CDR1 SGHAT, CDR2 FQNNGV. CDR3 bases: TGTGCCAGCAGCTTAGTTAGAGGGTCCTACGAGCAGTACTTC. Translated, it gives CASSLVRGSYEQYF. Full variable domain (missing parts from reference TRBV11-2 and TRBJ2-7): EAGVAQSPRYKIIEKRQSVAFWCNPISGHATLYWYQQILGQGPKLLIQFQNNGVVDDSQLPKDRFSAERLKGVDSTLKIQPAKLEDSAVYLCASSLVRGSYEQYFGPGTRLTVT.

Here the CDR3 reads CASSTSGGDTQYF. The CDR3 DNA sequence: TGTGCCAGCAGCACGAGCGGGGGGGATACGCAGTATTTT. V and J are TRBV7-9 and TRBJ2-3; 9 nucleotides match TRBD2. This CDR3 contains 13 residues. The ends lost 5 bases at V and 6 bases at J; junction bases unmatched: 3. Germline lookup yields CDR1 SEHNR and CDR2 FQNEAQ (reference sequence).

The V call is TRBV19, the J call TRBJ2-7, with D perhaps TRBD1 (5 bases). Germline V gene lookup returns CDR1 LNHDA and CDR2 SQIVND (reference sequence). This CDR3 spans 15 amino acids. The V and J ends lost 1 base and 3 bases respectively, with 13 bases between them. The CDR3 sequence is CASSIVGTGNYEQYF. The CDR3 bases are TGTGCCAGTAGTATAGTAGGAACAGGTAACTACGAGCAGTACTTC.

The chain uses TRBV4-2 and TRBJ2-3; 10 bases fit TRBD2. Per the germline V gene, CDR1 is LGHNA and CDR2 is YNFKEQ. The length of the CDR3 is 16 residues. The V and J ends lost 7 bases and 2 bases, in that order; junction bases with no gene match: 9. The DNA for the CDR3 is TGTGCCAGCAAGGTAGCGGGGGGCCCTCTCACAGATACGCAGTATTTT. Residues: CASKVAGGPLTDTQYF.

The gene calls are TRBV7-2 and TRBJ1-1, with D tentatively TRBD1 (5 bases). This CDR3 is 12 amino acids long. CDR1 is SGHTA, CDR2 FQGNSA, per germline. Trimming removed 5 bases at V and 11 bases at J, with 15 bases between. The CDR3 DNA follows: TGTGCCAGCAGCCCCTGGGGGACTAAGGCTTTCTTT. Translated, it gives CASSPWGTKAFF. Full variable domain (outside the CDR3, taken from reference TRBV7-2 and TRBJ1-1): GAGVSQSPSNKVTEKGKDVELRCDPISGHTALYWYRQSLGQGLEFLIYFQGNSAPDKSGLPSDRFSAERTGGSVSTLTIQRTQQEDSAVYLCASSPWGTKAFFGQGTRLTVV.

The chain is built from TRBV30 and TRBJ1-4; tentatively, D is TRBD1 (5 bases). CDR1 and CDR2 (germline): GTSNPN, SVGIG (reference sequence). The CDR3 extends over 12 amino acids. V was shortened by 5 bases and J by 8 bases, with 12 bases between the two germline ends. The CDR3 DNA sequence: TGTGCCTGGGGAGACAGCCGCGAAAAACTGTTTTTT. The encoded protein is CAWGDSREKLFF.

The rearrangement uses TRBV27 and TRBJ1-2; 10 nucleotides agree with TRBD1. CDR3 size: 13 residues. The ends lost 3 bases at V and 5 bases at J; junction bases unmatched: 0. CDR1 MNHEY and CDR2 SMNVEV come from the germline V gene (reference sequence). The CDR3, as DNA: TGTGCCAGCAGTTTGGACAGGGGGTATGGCTACACCTTC. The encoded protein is CASSLDRGYGYTF.

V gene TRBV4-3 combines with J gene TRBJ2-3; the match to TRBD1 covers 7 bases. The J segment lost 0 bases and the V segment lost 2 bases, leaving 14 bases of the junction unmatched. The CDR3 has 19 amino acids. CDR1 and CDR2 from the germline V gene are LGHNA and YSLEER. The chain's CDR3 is CASSQNPATGAVSTDTQYF. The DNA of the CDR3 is TGCGCCAGCAGCCAAAACCCGGCTACAGGGGCTGTAAGCACAGATACGCAGTATTTT.

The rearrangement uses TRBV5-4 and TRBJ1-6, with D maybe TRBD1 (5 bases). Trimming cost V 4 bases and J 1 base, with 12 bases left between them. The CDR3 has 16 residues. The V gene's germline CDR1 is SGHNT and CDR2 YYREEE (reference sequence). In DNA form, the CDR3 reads TGTGCCAGCAGCCAGGGTGGGGGGTCCTATAATTCACCCCTCCACTTT. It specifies CASSQGGGSYNSPLHF.

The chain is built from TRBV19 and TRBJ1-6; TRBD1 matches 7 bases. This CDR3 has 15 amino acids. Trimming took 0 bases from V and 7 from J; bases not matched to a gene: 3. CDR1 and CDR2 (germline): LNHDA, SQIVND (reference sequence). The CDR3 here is CASSIDRGTNSPLHF. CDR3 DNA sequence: TGTGCCAGTAGTATAGACAGGGGGACGAATTCACCCCTCCACTTT.

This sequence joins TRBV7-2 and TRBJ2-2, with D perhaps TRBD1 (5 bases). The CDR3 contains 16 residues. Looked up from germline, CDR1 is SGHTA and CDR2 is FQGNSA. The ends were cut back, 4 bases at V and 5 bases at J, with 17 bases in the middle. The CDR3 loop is CASSSHRQLGTGELFF. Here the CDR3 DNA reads TGTGCCAGCAGCTCCCATAGACAGTTAGGGACCGGGGAGCTGTTTTTT.

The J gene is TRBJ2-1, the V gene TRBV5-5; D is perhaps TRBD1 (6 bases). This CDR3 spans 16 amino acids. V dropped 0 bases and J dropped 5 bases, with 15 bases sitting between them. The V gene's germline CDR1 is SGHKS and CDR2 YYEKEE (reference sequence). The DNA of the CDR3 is TGTGCCAGCAGCTTGGGGCCAGGGGCCCCCCACAATGAGCAGTTCTTC. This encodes CASSLGPGAPHNEQFF.

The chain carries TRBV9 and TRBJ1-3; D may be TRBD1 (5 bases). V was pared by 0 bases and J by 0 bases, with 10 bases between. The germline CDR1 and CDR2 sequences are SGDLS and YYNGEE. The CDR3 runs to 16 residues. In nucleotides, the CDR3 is TGTGCCAGCAGCGTAGACCCGGGGGGCTCTGGAAACACCATATATTTT. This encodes CASSVDPGGSGNTIYF.

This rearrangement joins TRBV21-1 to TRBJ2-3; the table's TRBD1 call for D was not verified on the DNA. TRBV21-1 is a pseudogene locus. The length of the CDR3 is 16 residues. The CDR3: CASSTLGTGSTDTQYF. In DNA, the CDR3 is TGTGCCAGCAGCACTTTAGGCACAGGCAGCACAGATACGCAGTATTTT.

CDR3 loop: CASSIRTDLEAFF. The CDR3 DNA is TGTGCCAGCAGCATTAGGACAGACCTTGAAGCTTTCTTT. The chain recombines TRBV12-3 or TRBV12-4 with TRBJ1-1, with a weak D call TRBD1 (6 bases). The CDR3 extends over 13 amino acids. V gave up 6 bases and J gave up 7 bases, with 15 bases separating them.

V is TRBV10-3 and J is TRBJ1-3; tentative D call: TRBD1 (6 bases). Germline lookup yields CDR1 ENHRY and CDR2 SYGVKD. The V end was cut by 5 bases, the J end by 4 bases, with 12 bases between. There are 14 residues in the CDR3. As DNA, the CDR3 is TGTGCCATCAGTCAAGGGGGAAGAGGAAACACCATATATTTT. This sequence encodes CAISQGGRGNTIYF.